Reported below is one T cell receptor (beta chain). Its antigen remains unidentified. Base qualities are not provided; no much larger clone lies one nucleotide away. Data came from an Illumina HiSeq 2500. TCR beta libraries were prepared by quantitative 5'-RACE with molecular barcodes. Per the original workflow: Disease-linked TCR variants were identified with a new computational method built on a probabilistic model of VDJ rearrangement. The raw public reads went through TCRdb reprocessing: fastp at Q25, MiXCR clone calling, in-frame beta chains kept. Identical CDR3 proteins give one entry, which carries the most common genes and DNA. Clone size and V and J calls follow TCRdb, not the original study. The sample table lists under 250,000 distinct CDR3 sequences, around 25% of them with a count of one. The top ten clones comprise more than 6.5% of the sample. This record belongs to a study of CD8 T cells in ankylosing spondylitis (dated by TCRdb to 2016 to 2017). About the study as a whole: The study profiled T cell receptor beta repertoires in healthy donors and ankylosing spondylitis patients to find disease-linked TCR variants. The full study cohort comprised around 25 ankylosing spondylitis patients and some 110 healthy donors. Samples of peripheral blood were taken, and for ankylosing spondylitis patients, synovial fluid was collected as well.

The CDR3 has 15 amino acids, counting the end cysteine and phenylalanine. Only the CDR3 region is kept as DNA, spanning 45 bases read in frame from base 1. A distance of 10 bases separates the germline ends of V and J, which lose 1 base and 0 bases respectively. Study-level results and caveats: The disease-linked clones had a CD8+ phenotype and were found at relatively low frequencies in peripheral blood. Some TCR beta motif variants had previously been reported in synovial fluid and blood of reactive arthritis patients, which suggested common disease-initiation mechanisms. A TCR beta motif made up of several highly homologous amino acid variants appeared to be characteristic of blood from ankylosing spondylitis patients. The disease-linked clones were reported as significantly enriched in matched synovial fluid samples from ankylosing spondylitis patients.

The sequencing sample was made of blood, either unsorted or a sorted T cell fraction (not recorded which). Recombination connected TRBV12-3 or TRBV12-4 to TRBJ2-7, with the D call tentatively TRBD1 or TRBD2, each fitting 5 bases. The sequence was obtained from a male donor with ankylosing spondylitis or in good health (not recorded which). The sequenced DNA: TGTGCCAGCAGTTTAGGGGACGTCCCCTCCTACGAGCAGTACTTC. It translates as CASSLGDVPSYEQYF.